The sequence of this T cell receptor beta chain was determined in a study of CD8+ T cells in alopecia areata. Study-wide points: TCR sharing was clearer in mice than between patients, perhaps partly owing to patient HLA diversity. Clonality exceeded that of normal scalp in lesional scalp, most notably in alopecia totalis/universalis. Scalp samples also yield sequences of resident alphabeta T cells from normal skin.

In regard to this clone: Its antigen is unknown.

The sorting of PBMCs gave CD4+ and CD8+ T cells. cDNA prepared by RNA extraction and subsequent reverse transcription served as the template for sequencing. Sequenced by immunoSEQ multiplex PCR; TCRdb stores in-frame clones only, minus some. This sample yields more than 95,000 clones, of which less than 70% are seen a single time; 2.5% to 3% belongs to the top ten. The CDR3 covers 17 residues. Trimming took 7 bases from V and 3 from J, leaving 21 bases between them. CDR1 and CDR2 from the germline V gene are SNHLY and FYNNEI. Sequencing used CD4+ T cells sorted from blood. The chain joins TRBV2 to TRBJ2-2; possibly TRBD2 for D (5 bases). The sequence came from a human donor in good health. The CDR3 DNA reads TGTGCCAGCAAAAAGAGGGCCAGGACCTCAGACACCGGGGAGCTGTTTTTT. As protein: CASKKRARTSDTGELFF.